This TCR beta chain was obtained from a study of shared clonotypes between healthy human individuals. Study at large: Participating donors consisted of two women and a few men aged 18 to 49. Used for every donor were three CD4 naive, three CD4 memory, two CD8 naive and one CD8 memory plate.

A CD45RA+ naive subset and a CD45RA-negative memory subset were split from CD4+ cells. Regarding this clone: Its target is unknown.

Overall study findings and caveats: Clonotypes not shared had lower generation probabilities than those common to all four donors.

TCRdb's copy holds only in-frame clones and misses some; the assay was immunoSEQ multiplex PCR. The repertoire holds about 980,000 clones, about 80% seen once, with nearly 1.5% in the top ten. Germline assignment: CDR1 MDHEN and CDR2 SYDVKM. CDR3 size: 15 residues. J gave up 5 bases and V 7 bases, and 8 bases lay outside the gene matches. The chain links TRBV28 to TRBJ1-6; 7 bases match TRBD1. What was sequenced was memory CD4+ T cells sorted from blood. Indicated subset: CD45RA-negative fraction. The sequence derives from a man aged 18-30 years in good health. DNA for the CDR3: TGTGCCAGCACCCAGACAGGGAAGAATAATTCACCCCTCCACTTT. It translates to CASTQTGKNNSPLHF.